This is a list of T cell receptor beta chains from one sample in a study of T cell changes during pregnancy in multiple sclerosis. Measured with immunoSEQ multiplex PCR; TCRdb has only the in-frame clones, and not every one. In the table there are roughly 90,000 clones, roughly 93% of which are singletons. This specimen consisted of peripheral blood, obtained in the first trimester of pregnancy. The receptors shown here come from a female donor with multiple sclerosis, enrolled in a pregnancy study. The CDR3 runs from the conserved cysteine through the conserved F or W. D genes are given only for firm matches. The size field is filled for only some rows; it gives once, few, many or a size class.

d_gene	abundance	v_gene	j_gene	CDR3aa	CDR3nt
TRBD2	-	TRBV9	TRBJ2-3	CASSVESGGRADTQYF	TGTGCCAGCAGCGTAGAATCGGGGGGGCGCGCAGATACGCAGTATTTT
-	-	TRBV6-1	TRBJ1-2	CASAGGYGYTF	TGTGCCAGCGCCGGGGGGTATGGCTACACCTTC
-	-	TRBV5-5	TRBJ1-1	CASSLASGGAFGDTEAFF	TGTGCCAGCAGCTTGGCCTCTGGCGGGGCCTTTGGGGACACTGAAGCTTTCTTT
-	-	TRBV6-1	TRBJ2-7	CASSDRGGVSYEQYF	TGTGCCAGCAGTGATAGGGGGGGGGTATCCTACGAGCAGTACTTC
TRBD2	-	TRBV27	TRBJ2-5	CASSGVLAGGRETQYF	TGTGCCAGCAGTGGTGTACTAGCGGGGGGGCGAGAGACCCAGTACTTC
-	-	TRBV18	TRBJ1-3	CASSPVDNSGNTIYF	TGTGCCAGCTCACCAGTCGACAACTCTGGAAACACCATATATTTT
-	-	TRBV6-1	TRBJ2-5	CASTQGLGETQYF	TGTGCCAGCACCCAAGGCCTGGGCGAGACCCAGTACTTC
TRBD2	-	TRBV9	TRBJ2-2	CASSVEAGATGELFF	TGTGCCAGCAGCGTAGAAGCGGGGGCCACCGGGGAGCTGTTTTTT
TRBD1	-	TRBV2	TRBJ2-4	CASPSQGAGKNIQYF	TGTGCCAGTCCGAGTCAGGGGGCTGGCAAAAACATTCAGTACTTC
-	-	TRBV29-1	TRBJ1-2	CSAGAPGAPYGYTF	TGCAGCGCCGGGGCCCCAGGGGCTCCCTATGGCTACACCTTC
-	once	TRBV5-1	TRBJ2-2	CASSTVPGGELFF	TGCGCCAGCAGCACGGTGCCGGGCGGGGAGCTGTTTTTT
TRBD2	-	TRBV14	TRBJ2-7	CASSRTSGGAWYEQYF	TGTGCCAGCAGCCGCACTAGCGGGGGGGCCTGGTACGAGCAGTACTTC
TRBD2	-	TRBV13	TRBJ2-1	CASSLGLPVNYNEQFF	TGTGCCAGCAGCTTGGGACTACCGGTGAATTACAATGAGCAGTTCTTC
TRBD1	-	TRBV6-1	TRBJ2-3	CASSDEPGQGTDTQYF	TGTGCCAGCAGTGATGAGCCGGGACAGGGCACAGATACGCAGTATTTT
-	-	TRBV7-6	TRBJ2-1	CASSFPMKKPNEQFF	TGTGCCAGCAGCTTCCCCATGAAGAAGCCTAATGAGCAGTTCTTC
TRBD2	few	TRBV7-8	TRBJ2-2	CASSVRRVAGFGELFF	TGTGCCAGCAGCGTCCGGAGGGTAGCGGGGTTCGGGGAGCTGTTTTTT
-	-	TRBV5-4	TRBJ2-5	CASSRESGQETQYF	TGTGCCAGCAGCCGCGAATCGGGGCAAGAGACCCAGTACTTC
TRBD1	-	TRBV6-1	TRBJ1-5	CASGPGTASNQPQHF	TGTGCCAGCGGTCCTGGGACAGCATCTAATCAGCCCCAGCATTTT
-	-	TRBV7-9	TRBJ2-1	CASSLDRLEIFEQFF	TGTGCCAGCAGCTTAGATCGACTAGAAATCTTTGAGCAGTTCTTC
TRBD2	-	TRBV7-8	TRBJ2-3	CASRGAGISTDTQYF	TGTGCCAGCAGGGGAGCGGGGATTAGCACAGATACGCAGTATTTT
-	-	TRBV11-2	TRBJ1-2	CASSWHRVVGYTF	TGTGCCAGCAGCTGGCACAGGGTAGTCGGCTACACCTTC
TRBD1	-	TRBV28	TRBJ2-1	CASSQDRRDNEQFF	TGTGCCAGCAGTCAGGACAGGCGGGACAATGAGCAGTTCTTC
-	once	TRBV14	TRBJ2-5	CASSRQETQYF	TGTGCCAGCAGCCGCCAGGAGACCCAGTACTTC
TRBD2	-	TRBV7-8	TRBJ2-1	CASSLELAGGGFNEQFF	TGTGCCAGCAGCTTAGAGCTAGCGGGGGGGGGATTCAATGAGCAGTTCTTC
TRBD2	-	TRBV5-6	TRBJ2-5	CASSFGLAGEQETQYF	TGTGCCAGCAGCTTTGGACTAGCGGGAGAACAAGAGACCCAGTACTTC
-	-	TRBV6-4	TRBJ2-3	CASSAQGDTQYF	TGTGCCAGCAGCGCCCAGGGGGATACGCAGTATTTT
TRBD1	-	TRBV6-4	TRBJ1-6	CASRDRENSPLHF	TGTGCCAGCAGGGACAGGGAGAATTCACCCCTCCACTTT
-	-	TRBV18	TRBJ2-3	CASSPNLALTDTQYF	TGTGCCAGCTCACCAAATTTAGCGCTAACCGATACGCAGTATTTT
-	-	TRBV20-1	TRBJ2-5	CSANRGETQYF	TGCAGTGCCAATCGGGGGGAGACCCAGTACTTC
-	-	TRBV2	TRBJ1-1	CASSGWRVYDTEAFF	TGTGCCAGCAGCGGGTGGAGGGTTTACGACACTGAAGCTTTCTTT
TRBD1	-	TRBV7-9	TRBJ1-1	CASSPGDRGSEAFF	TGTGCCAGCAGCCCAGGGGACAGGGGAAGTGAAGCTTTCTTT
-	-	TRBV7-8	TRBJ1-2	CASSLAGDGYTF	TGTGCCAGCAGCTTAGCAGGGGATGGCTACACCTTC
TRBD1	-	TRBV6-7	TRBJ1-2	CASNPRGQGDYGYTF	TGTGCCAGTAATCCCAGGGGACAGGGTGACTATGGCTACACCTTC
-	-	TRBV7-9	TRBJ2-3	CASSPSVDTQYF	TGTGCCAGCAGCCCCTCGGTGGATACGCAGTATTTT
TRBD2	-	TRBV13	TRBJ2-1	CASSLLAGDSYNEQFF	TGTGCCAGCAGCTTACTAGCGGGGGACTCCTACAATGAGCAGTTCTTC
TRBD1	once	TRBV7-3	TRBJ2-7	CASSLGTAYEQYF	TGTGCCAGCAGCTTAGGGACAGCATACGAGCAGTACTTC
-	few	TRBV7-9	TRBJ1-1	CASTARGDQNTEAFF	TGTGCCAGCACCGCGCGCGGGGACCAGAACACTGAAGCTTTCTTT
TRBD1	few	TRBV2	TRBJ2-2	CASKRGRDTGELFF	TGTGCCAGCAAGAGGGGGCGGGACACCGGGGAGCTGTTTTTT
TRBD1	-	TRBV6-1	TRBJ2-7	CASSEETGRSHEQYF	TGTGCCAGCAGTGAGGAGACAGGGCGTTCCCACGAGCAGTACTTC
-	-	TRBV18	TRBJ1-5	CASSPHQGSGQPQHF	TGTGCCAGCTCACCACACCAGGGATCGGGTCAGCCCCAGCATTTT
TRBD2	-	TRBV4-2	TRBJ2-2	CASSQGWAGGTGELFF	TGTGCCAGCAGCCAAGGGTGGGCGGGGGGAACCGGGGAGCTGTTTTTT
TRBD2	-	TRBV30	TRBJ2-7	CAFSFSASGAGGYF	TGTGCCTTCTCTTTCTCGGCTAGCGGGGCCGGGGGGTACTTC
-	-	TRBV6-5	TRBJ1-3	CASSYSGESGNTIYF	TGTGCCAGCAGTTACTCTGGGGAGTCTGGAAACACCATATATTTT
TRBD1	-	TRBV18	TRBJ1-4	CASSRAQGAKGEKLFF	TGTGCCAGCTCACGTGCACAGGGGGCTAAGGGTGAAAAACTGTTTTTT
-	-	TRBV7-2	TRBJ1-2	CASSDVGSAWGYTF	TGTGCCAGCAGCGACGTTGGTAGCGCCTGGGGCTACACCTTC
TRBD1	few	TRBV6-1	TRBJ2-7	CASSGRGQNYEQYF	TGTGCCAGCAGTGGACGGGGACAGAACTACGAGCAGTACTTC
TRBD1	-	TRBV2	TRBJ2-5	CASSDRGRVEETQYF	TGTGCCAGCTCGGACAGGGGTAGGGTAGAAGAGACCCAGTACTTC
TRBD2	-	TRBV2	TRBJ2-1	CASSETRAAGAGQFF	TGTGCCAGCAGTGAAACAAGGGCAGCGGGGGCAGGGCAGTTCTTC
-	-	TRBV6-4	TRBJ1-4	CASSGEDPVVTNEKLFF	TGTGCCAGCAGTGGGGAGGACCCAGTGGTAACTAATGAAAAACTGTTTTTT
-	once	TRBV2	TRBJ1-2	CASGENYGYTF	TGTGCCAGTGGGGAGAACTATGGCTACACCTTC
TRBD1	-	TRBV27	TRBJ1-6	CASSSPDRGPHNSPLHF	TGTGCCAGCAGTTCCCCGGACAGGGGCCCTCATAATTCACCCCTCCACTTT
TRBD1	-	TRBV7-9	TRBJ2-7	CASTLPGTGVNEQYF	TGTGCCAGCACCCTCCCGGGGACAGGGGTCAACGAGCAGTACTTC
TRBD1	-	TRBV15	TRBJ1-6	CATSRTGPNSPLHF	TGTGCCACCAGCAGGACAGGGCCCAATTCACCCCTCCACTTT